Following are 9 T cell receptor beta chains from one sample sequenced in a study of blood T cell repertoires in COVID-19. Assay: immunoSEQ multiplex PCR; the TCRdb copy retains only in-frame clones and omits some. The sample has around 200,000 clones, roughly 87% seen once. The sample was peripheral blood. These receptors came from a man aged 35 to 55 with active or convalescent COVID-19.

The chain carries TRBV28 and TRBJ1-5; D may be TRBD1 (5 bases). This CDR3 has 16 amino acids. In germline, CDR1 is MDHEN, CDR2 SYDVKM. The ends were cut back, 0 bases at V and 2 bases at J, with 11 bases in the middle. The CDR3 is CASSLWGGSGNQPQHF. CDR3 bases: TGTGCCAGCAGTTTATGGGGGGGGTCGGGCAATCAGCCCCAGCATTTT.

This clone was found a few times. This chain uses TRBV30 with TRBJ2-6; tentative D call: TRBD2 (5 bases). CDR3 length: 17 amino acids. Trimming took 0 bases from V and 0 from J, leaving 12 bases between them. CDR1 is GTSNPN and CDR2 is SVGIG in the germline V gene (reference sequence). The CDR3 is CAWSVSRTFSGANVLTF. The DNA for the CDR3 is TGTGCCTGGAGTGTATCTCGGACTTTCTCTGGGGCCAACGTCCTGACTTTC.

The chain combines TRBV28 with TRBJ2-7; 11 bases map to TRBD2. Germline lookup yields CDR1 MDHEN and CDR2 SYDVKM. V trimming: 6 bases; J trimming: 2 bases; junction bases outside the gene matches: 3. There are 14 residues in the CDR3. The CDR3 loop reads CASRKGLAAYEQYF. The CDR3 bases are TGTGCCAGCAGAAAGGGACTAGCGGCCTACGAGCAGTACTTC.

This clone showed up just once. The chain employs TRBV6-5 and TRBJ1-1; tentatively, D is TRBD1 (5 bases). Trimming left V 5 bases short and J 1 base short, with 14 bases between. The CDR3 totals 15 residues. The germline V gene has CDR1 MNHEY and CDR2 SVGAGI. This CDR3 is CASSTSGGRNTEAFF. CDR3 DNA: TGTGCCAGCAGTACATCGGGGGGGAGGAACACTGAAGCTTTCTTT.

The chain carries TRBV19 and TRBJ2-2; 7 bases map to TRBD2. CDR3 size: 15 residues. Germline CDR1 is LNHDA and CDR2 is SQIVND (reference sequence). J was trimmed by 5 bases and V by 9 bases; bases with no gene match: 12. The CDR3 loop is CARASFGSGTGELFF. DNA of the CDR3: TGTGCCAGGGCCTCATTCGGTAGCGGGACCGGGGAGCTGTTTTTT.

This clone was detected only a few times. The rearrangement uses TRBV27 and TRBJ2-3; no firm D call. The V gene lost 9 bases and the J gene lost 1 base, with 17 bases spanning the gap. Germline V gene lookup returns CDR1 MNHEY and CDR2 SMNVEV (reference sequence). This CDR3 has 15 residues. The CDR3 bases are TGTGCCAGAGACTCCGACCCCGGAGGCACAGATACGCAGTATTTT. Its translation is CARDSDPGGTDTQYF.

The chain joins TRBV7-3 to TRBJ1-3; TRBD1 aligns across 7 bases. J lost 4 bases, V lost 5 bases, and 8 bases had no gene match. This CDR3 contains 15 residues. The V gene's germline CDR1 is SGHTA and CDR2 FQGTGA. The CDR3 DNA sequence: TGTGCCAGCAGCGCAGATACAGGGGTCGGAAACACCATATATTTT. Encoded protein: CASSADTGVGNTIYF.

The rearrangement uses TRBV18 and TRBJ2-1; D gene ambiguous. The CDR3 has 15 residues. The V gene lost 0 bases and the J gene lost 2 bases, with 8 bases spanning the gap. Germline V gives CDR1 KGHSH, CDR2 LQKENI. The CDR3 nucleotides read TGTGCCAGCTCACCACCGTCTAGAACCTACAATGAGCAGTTCTTC. It specifies CASSPPSRTYNEQFF.

J is TRBJ1-1 and V is TRBV27; the match to TRBD1 covers 10 bases. Germline-derived CDR1 and CDR2 are MNHEY and SMNVEV (reference sequence). Trimming removed 3 bases from V and 4 bases from J; junction bases left unmatched: 5. The CDR3 sequence is 15 residues long. Here the CDR3 reads CASSFGTGDITEAFF. DNA of the CDR3: TGTGCCAGCAGTTTCGGGACAGGGGATATCACTGAAGCTTTCTTT.